Listed below are T cell receptor beta chains from one sample, sequenced in a study of regulatory T cells in long-lasting Graves disease. TCRdb redid the calling of the multiplex PCR reads with MiXCR, one entry per CDR3 protein. This sample has under 800,000 distinct CDR3 sequences, with less than 20% found just once. This same sample was also taken into another study, of T cells in Graves' hyperthyroidism and ophthalmopathy.

The sample in question was peripheral blood mononuclear cells (PBMCs), obtained at new diagnosis, from a patient treated with antithyroid drugs. Receptor source: a woman in her twenties or thirties with Graves disease. CDR3s include the opening cysteine and the closing phenylalanine or tryptophan. Each record gives: V gene, J gene, CDR3 protein.

v_gene: TRBV7-9
j_gene: TRBJ1-1
CDR3aa: CASSRIQGTEAFF

v_gene: TRBV25-1
j_gene: TRBJ1-1
CDR3aa: CASSEYRGGGTEAFF

v_gene: TRBV10-3
j_gene: TRBJ2-3
CDR3aa: CAISPRTGGGKDTQYF

v_gene: TRBV5-1
j_gene: TRBJ2-2
CDR3aa: CASSGSENTGELFF

v_gene: TRBV6-2/TRBV6-3
j_gene: TRBJ2-4
CDR3aa: CASSEDTAKAKIIQYF

v_gene: TRBV18
j_gene: TRBJ1-5
CDR3aa: CASPGDRGLGQPQHF

v_gene: TRBV5-5
j_gene: TRBJ2-2
CDR3aa: CASSLPKTSGKPGELFF

v_gene: TRBV18
j_gene: TRBJ2-7
CDR3aa: CASSPSRAETYEQYF

v_gene: TRBV11-2
j_gene: TRBJ2-2
CDR3aa: CASSLTGVVSTGELFF

v_gene: TRBV7-8
j_gene: TRBJ2-5
CDR3aa: CASRSQGQGSETQYF